Ten or more counts support the clone carrying this T cell receptor beta chain. TCRdb independently ran MiXCR on the RT-PCR reads; one entry per CDR3 protein. Of almost 700,000 distinct CDR3 sequences in the sample, approximately 15% were seen once. The TCR comes from a female donor in good health, serving as a healthy control. Sequencing was performed on memory CD4+ T cells from blood.

CDR3 protein: CASSLSGSYQPQHF. The DNA for the CDR3 is TGTGCCAGCAGTTTGTCAGGGTCGTATCAGCCCCAGCATTTT. The chain combines TRBV12-3 or TRBV12-4 with TRBJ1-5; TRBD1 might be the D (5 bases). This CDR3 has 14 amino acids. V dropped 3 bases and J dropped 5 bases, with 11 bases sitting between them.